Listed below are T cell receptor beta chains from one sample, sequenced in a study of shared clonotypes between healthy human individuals. The data were produced by immunoSEQ multiplex PCR, yet TCRdb's version contains in-frame clones alone and is incomplete. The sample includes some 2.1 million clones, around 93% of them seen just once. Sequencing was performed on naive CD8+ T cells from PBMCs. All receptors derive from a man aged 18 to 30 in good health. Some clones in this sample may be carry-over from other donors' samples. The CDR3 runs from the conserved cysteine through the conserved F or W. Size tells how often a clone was seen (once, few, many) or the class of an expanded clone, and some rows leave it out.

clone size: NA; J gene: TRBJ1-5; V gene: TRBV4-3; CDR3 protein: CASSQDRGDQPQHF
clone size: NA; J gene: TRBJ1-1; V gene: TRBV19; CDR3 protein: CASSTGHTEAFF
clone size: NA; J gene: TRBJ1-3; V gene: TRBV27; CDR3 protein: CASSFLSGNTIYF
clone size: NA; J gene: TRBJ2-1; V gene: TRBV18; CDR3 protein: CASSPGRSSYNEQFF
clone size: NA; J gene: TRBJ1-2; V gene: TRBV9; CDR3 protein: CASDRGTALANYGYTF
clone size: NA; J gene: TRBJ1-2; V gene: TRBV7-8; CDR3 protein: CASSLGAGLTNYGYTF
clone size: NA; J gene: TRBJ2-7; V gene: TRBV19; CDR3 protein: CATVGLAGEQYF
clone size: NA; J gene: TRBJ2-7; V gene: TRBV27; CDR3 protein: CASSIRLAGGPYEQYF
clone size: NA; J gene: TRBJ1-1; V gene: TRBV4-2; CDR3 protein: CASSPRVGVTEAFF
clone size: NA; J gene: TRBJ2-7; V gene: TRBV7-6; CDR3 protein: CASSLQLVGPYEQYF
clone size: NA; J gene: TRBJ2-1; V gene: TRBV19; CDR3 protein: CASIDRNYNEQFF
clone size: NA; J gene: TRBJ2-1; V gene: TRBV4-1; CDR3 protein: CASSLLANSYNEQFF
clone size: NA; J gene: TRBJ2-3; V gene: TRBV7-9; CDR3 protein: CASSEPQGQYGTDTQYF
clone size: once; J gene: TRBJ2-2; V gene: TRBV27; CDR3 protein: CASSFLQGSGELFF
clone size: NA; J gene: TRBJ1-1; V gene: TRBV6-1; CDR3 protein: CASSEASPGTGPNTEAFF
clone size: NA; J gene: TRBJ1-5; V gene: TRBV9; CDR3 protein: CASSVGQENQPQHF